This TCR beta chain derives from a study of OX40 agonist ivuxolimab in advanced cancers. Study outcomes and limitations: Also present in some nonresponders was a low level of normalized T-cell clonal expansion.

To note about this clone: Its antigen is currently unknown.

The CDR3 totals 16 residues. The junction had 12 bases not matched to a gene; V was cut back by 4 bases and J by 5 bases. Germline CDR1 reads SGHNT; CDR2 reads YYREEE (reference sequence). TCRdb keeps only in-frame clones here, not all; method: immunoSEQ multiplex PCR. The sample gives over 80,000 clones, about 90% of which show up once; 5.5% is in the top ten. The chain joins TRBV5-4 to TRBJ2-1, with 7 bases aligning to TRBD2. The sequence was obtained from an adult with an advanced solid tumor such as melanoma, head and neck, liver or kidney cancer. Sequenced here: CD4+ or CD8+ T cells sorted from blood, sampled in a trial of the OX40 agonist ivuxolimab. CDR3 in DNA: TGTGCCAGCAGCCGCGGGTCCGGGGGAGGGGACAATGAGCAGTTCTTC. Protein sequence: CASSRGSGGGDNEQFF.